Each of the 21 T cell receptor beta chains below was sequenced from the same sample in a study of molecular identifiers for immune sequencing clone quantification (dated by TCRdb to the late 2010s). The method was PCR. Instrument on record: NextSeq 500. TCRdb passed the public sequencing reads through fastp at Q25 and MiXCR, retaining productive beta sequences. Rows with a matching CDR3 protein are joined into one entry that keeps the most common DNA and genes. The sample data list more than 450,000 distinct CDR3 sequences, and less than 30% of these were observed just once. 0.7% to 0.9% of the sample comes from the top ten. Sequencing was performed on naive CD8+ T cells from blood, with Jurkat cell RNA spiked in. The sample's cell subset or site label is to be understood as: FACS-sorted CD8+CD4-CCR7+CD45RA+ naive T cells. The receptors here all came from a human donor in good health. Some libraries in this study had Jurkat cell RNA spiked in.

This clonotype has at least ten counts. This sequence joins TRBV19 and TRBJ2-5; perhaps TRBD2 as D (5 bases). This CDR3 has 12 residues. Germline values: CDR1 LNHDA, CDR2 SQIVND (reference sequence). Trimming removed 8 bases from V and 8 bases from J, with 15 bases in between. Here the CDR3 DNA reads TGTGCCAGTTCAGACCGGGGTCATACCCAGTACTTC. It yields the protein CASSDRGHTQYF.

A note on this clonotype: This likely reflects a read error, since a far larger clone is one base away. The chain has TRBV27 and TRBJ2-7, with D possibly being TRBD2 (5 bases). Germline CDR1 MNHEY, CDR2 SMNVEV (reference sequence). The CDR3 is 13 residues long. The CDR3 bases are TGTGCCAGCAGCTTATGCACGGGGTACGAGCAGTACTTC. Translation: CASSLCTGYEQYF.

This clonotype was counted only a few times. The V and J genes are TRBV4-3 and TRBJ2-7, with TRBD2 matching over 9 bases. The trim removed 0 bases at V and 2 bases at J, leaving 2 bases unmatched. The germline V gene has CDR1 LGHNA and CDR2 YSLEER. There are 15 residues in the CDR3. The CDR3 coding sequence is TGCGCCAGCAGCCAAGAGACTAGCGGAGCCTACGAGCAGTACTTC. This codes for CASSQETSGAYEQYF.

V gene TRBV9 combines with J gene TRBJ2-7, with a tentative D call TRBD2 (6 bases). The CDR3 has 15 amino acids. V was clipped by 4 bases and J by 2 bases, with 16 bases between them. Per the germline V gene, CDR1 is SGDLS and CDR2 is YYNGEE. CDR3 coding DNA: TGTGCCAGCAGCCCCCACGGGACTTCTACCTACGAGCAGTACTTC. Its translation: CASSPHGTSTYEQYF.

This clonotype was seen more than once but under ten times. The chain links TRBV6-5 to TRBJ2-3; D perhaps matches TRBD2 (6 bases). Germline V gene lookup returns CDR1 MNHEY and CDR2 SVGAGI. The CDR3 is 15 residues long. V was trimmed by 1 base and J by 2 bases, leaving 10 bases between them. CDR3 protein: CASSYWTGATDTQYF. In DNA, the CDR3 is TGTGCCAGCAGTTACTGGACGGGAGCCACAGATACGCAGTATTTT.

Of note for this clonotype: At one end the junction does not follow the germline gene, possibly because of a read error. The rearrangement joins TRBV5-1 to TRBJ2-7, with TRBD2 as a possible D gene (6 bases). The CDR3 contains 13 residues. The germline gives CDR1 SGHRS, CDR2 YFSETQ. CDR3 residues: CASSSRGPYEPYF. Written as DNA, the CDR3 is TGCGCCAGCAGCTCGCGGGGCCCTTACGAGCCGTACTTC.

This clonotype came up many times. The V gene is TRBV9, the J gene TRBJ2-3; D is uncertain. The germline V gene has CDR1 SGDLS and CDR2 YYNGEE. CDR3 length: 14 residues. The V end lost 3 bases, the J end lost 2 bases, and 10 bases lay between the germline ends. Written as DNA, the CDR3 is TGTGCCAGCAGCGAGGCTACTACCACAGATACGCAGTATTTT. Its translation: CASSEATTTDTQYF.

Turning to this clonotype: A much bigger clone sits one base away, suggesting this may be a read error. The chain couples TRBV9 to TRBJ1-1; D might be TRBD1 (6 bases). The germline V gene has CDR1 SGDLS and CDR2 YYNGEE. This CDR3 is 15 amino acids long. V was trimmed by 3 bases and J by 5 bases, leaving 17 bases between them. The CDR3 is CASSEEGQRTTEAFF. The CDR3 DNA sequence: TGTGCCAGCAGCGAGGAAGGACAGCGAACAACTGAAGCTTTCTTT.

This clonotype has a handful of counts. The V gene is TRBV28, the J gene TRBJ2-7, with D possibly matching TRBD1 (5 bases). Germline CDR1 MDHEN, CDR2 SYDVKM. Trimming stripped 7 bases from V and 0 bases from J, with 13 bases between. CDR3 size: 14 residues. The CDR3 loop is CASKSTGYSYEQYF. DNA for the CDR3: TGTGCCAGCAAATCTACAGGATACTCCTACGAGCAGTACTTC.

Only a few counts were recorded for this clonotype. The rearrangement links TRBV28 to TRBJ2-5; 10 bases are a match to TRBD2. Germline V lookup: CDR1 MDHEN, CDR2 SYDVKM. The CDR3 length is 16 residues. With V trimmed by 5 bases and J by 1 base, 7 bases remained unmatched. The CDR3, as DNA: TGTGCCAGCAGTCGGGGACTAGCGTTGGGCCAAGAGACCCAGTACTTC. It yields the protein CASSRGLALGQETQYF.

On this clonotype itself: Sequence at one end of the junction differs from germline and may be a read error. V gene TRBV7-2 combines with J gene TRBJ1-4; 9 bases fit TRBD1. The CDR3 sequence is 15 residues long. CDR1 SGHTA and CDR2 FQGNSA come from the germline V gene. The CDR3 nucleotides read TGTGCCAGCAGCTCCGGACAGGGGAATAATGAAGAACTGTTTTTT. Translated: CASSSGQGNNEELFF.

At least ten counts were recorded for this clonotype. The chain joins TRBV29-1 to TRBJ1-2, with 7 nucleotides matching TRBD1. After removal of 1 base from V and 8 bases from J, the junction contained 13 bases not matched to a gene. The CDR3 covers 15 residues. Germline V gene sequence: CDR1 SQVTM, CDR2 ANQGSEA. In DNA, the CDR3 is TGCAGCGTTGAAGTTCCCGGACAGGTTAATTGGGGCTACACCTTC. It yields the protein CSVEVPGQVNWGYTF.

Only a few counts were recorded for this clonotype. The chain joins TRBV28 to TRBJ2-7; tentative D call: TRBD1 (6 bases). The V gene's germline CDR1 is MDHEN and CDR2 SYDVKM. V dropped 2 bases and J dropped 0 bases, with 14 bases sitting between them. This CDR3 is built from 16 residues. The CDR3 DNA sequence: TGTGCCAGCAGTTTAACAGGGTTTGCCGACTCCTACGAGCAGTACTTC. Protein: CASSLTGFADSYEQYF.

Many counts were recorded for this clonotype. The J gene is TRBJ2-3, the V gene TRBV5-1, with D unclear. From germline, CDR1 is SGHRS and CDR2 YFSETQ. V was shortened by 4 bases and J by 2 bases, with 14 bases between the two germline ends. The CDR3 totals 15 residues. CDR3: CASSPREEPTDTQYF. For the CDR3, the DNA is TGCGCCAGCAGCCCCCGTGAGGAGCCCACAGATACGCAGTATTTT.

This clonotype came up many times. The chain combines TRBV2 with TRBJ1-4; D gene uncertain. V was trimmed by 5 bases and J by 0 bases, leaving 10 bases between them. Germline CDR1 SNHLY, CDR2 FYNNEI. This CDR3 spans 15 amino acids. The CDR3: CASSLYTATNEKLFF. The CDR3 DNA reads TGTGCCAGCAGTCTTTACACGGCAACTAATGAAAAACTGTTTTTT.

The CDR3 loop reads CASSQDRGVRYEQYF. In nucleotides, the CDR3 is TGCGCCAGCAGCCAAGATCGAGGGGTGAGATACGAGCAGTACTTC. This chain links TRBV4-3 with TRBJ2-7, with D possibly called TRBD1 or TRBD2 (5 bases each). Trimming took off 0 bases at V and 4 bases at J, with 13 bases between the two ends. The CDR3 consists of 15 residues. Germline-derived CDR1 and CDR2 are LGHNA and YSLEER.

This chain uses TRBV12-3 or TRBV12-4 with TRBJ1-1; 8 bases match TRBD1. Germline trimming cut 5 bases from V and 1 base from J; bases unmatched to any gene: 3. The CDR3 is made up of 14 amino acids. The CDR3 loop is CASSPTGENTEAFF. In DNA, the CDR3 is TGTGCCAGCAGTCCGACAGGGGAGAACACTGAAGCTTTCTTT.

The chain combines TRBV20-1 with TRBJ1-1; 10 positions match TRBD1. The germline V gene has CDR1 DFQATT and CDR2 SNEGSKA (reference sequence). With V trimmed by 3 bases and J by 6 bases, 4 bases remained unmatched. There are 13 residues in the CDR3. CDR3 residues: CSARGQGRAEAFF. The CDR3, as DNA: TGCAGTGCTAGGGGACAGGGGAGGGCTGAAGCTTTCTTT.

Notes on this clonotype: Likely a read error: the CDR3 ends without its conserved phenylalanine or tryptophan. The V and J genes are TRBV15 and TRBJ2-2, with TRBD2 identical over 15 bases. Germline CDR1 LNHNV, CDR2 YYDKDF (reference sequence). V shed 5 bases and J 5 bases; nucleotides not matched to a gene: 9. This CDR3 comprises 18 residues. The CDR3 sequence: CATSPEGTSGGRTGELFL. CDR3 in DNA: TGTGCCACCAGCCCGGAGGGGACTAGCGGGGGGCGGACCGGGGAGCTGTTTCTT.

The chain couples TRBV6-2 or TRBV6-3 to TRBJ1-1; D is undetermined. The CDR3 loop spans 15 amino acids. The V and J ends lost 2 bases and 4 bases respectively, with 14 bases between them. The germline V gene has CDR1 MNHEY and CDR2 SVGEGT. The CDR3 DNA reads TGTGCCAGCAGTTACGTTCGGGGAGCGGGCACTGAAGCTTTCTTT. Translated: CASSYVRGAGTEAFF.

This clonotype was recorded only once. This may be a read error, as it is one base from a much larger clone. Without the conserved terminal phenylalanine or tryptophan, this CDR3 likely stems from a read error. The gene calls are TRBV11-2 and TRBJ2-5; D possibly uses TRBD1 or TRBD2 (5 bases each). The CDR3 loop spans 14 amino acids. V was pared by 8 bases and J by 3 bases, with 16 bases between. The germline V gene encodes CDR1 SGHAT and CDR2 FQNNGV. CDR3 sequence (DNA): TGTGCCAGCCTTCCCGAGGGGTTCGAAGAGACCCAGTACTTA. Amino acids: CASLPEGFEETQYL.